The sequence of this T cell receptor (beta chain) was determined in a study of T cell responses to AZD1222 COVID-19 vaccine. Regarding the study as a whole: Spike-specific TCR breadth and depth grew following two AZD1222 doses. Close to half of spike-specific TCRs reportedly recognize unmutated variant regions.

About this clone itself: Its antigen is not known.

Sequencing was performed with immunoSEQ multiplex PCR; in TCRdb, only in-frame clones are kept and a portion is missing. The table lists about 84,000 clones, roughly 85% of them singletons. This clonotype was obtained from an adult in good health. The sample in question was peripheral blood, obtained on day 0 of AZD1222 vaccination.

The CDR3 protein is CASSVGLTNEKLFF. The CDR3 DNA reads TGTGCCAGCAGTGTAGGTCTGACTAATGAAAAACTGTTTTTT. This chain joins TRBV2 and TRBJ1-4; D not resolved. CDR1 SNHLY and CDR2 FYNNEI come from the germline V gene. V lost 4 bases and J 2 bases, leaving 8 bases between the germline ends. The CDR3 covers 14 residues.